The 17 T cell receptor beta chains presented below share a single source sample, sequenced in a study of post-analysis software for immune sequencing data (dated by TCRdb to between 2015 and 2016). The paper as a whole reports these results and caveats: Significantly higher frequencies in patients than in controls were found for several TRBV segments, including TRBV5-6, TRBV5-1 and TRBV20-1.

Their recognized antigens are unknown. The receptor library was made with PCR. The data were produced on an Illumina HiSeq 2500. Unique molecular identifiers were incorporated into TCR beta cDNA libraries to reduce PCR and sequencing biases. The public reads were reanalyzed by TCRdb: fastp trimming at Q25, MiXCR alignment, in-frame beta chains only. Identical CDR3 proteins give one entry, which carries the most common genes and DNA. Present in this sample are a few hundred thousand distinct CDR3 sequences, about 38% of which were seen just once. The ten most abundant clones make up under 5% of the sample. Sequencing was performed on blood. The receptors here all came from a girl aged 10 to 17 with multiple sclerosis.

The chain couples TRBV20-1 to TRBJ2-3; D remains ambiguous. Trimming pared 4 bases from V and 3 bases from J, leaving 8 bases between. The germline CDR1 and CDR2 sequences are DFQATT and SNEGSKA (reference sequence). CDR3 length: 12 amino acids. As DNA, the CDR3 is TGCAGTGCTAAGAGTCAGACAGATACGCAGTATTTT. Protein: CSAKSQTDTQYF.

Many counts were recorded for this clonotype. This chain links TRBV20-1 with TRBJ2-1; tentative D call: TRBD1 (6 bases). This CDR3 has 13 amino acids. V was trimmed by 1 base and J by 8 bases, leaving 12 bases between them. Germline CDR1 and CDR2: DFQATT and SNEGSKA (reference sequence). This chain's CDR3 is CSARGVGADEQFF. Here the CDR3 DNA reads TGCAGTGCTAGAGGTGTGGGGGCGGATGAGCAGTTCTTC.

This clonotype was observed many times. The V call is TRBV20-1, the J call TRBJ2-1, with 11 bases identical to TRBD2. This CDR3 is built from 13 residues. V was clipped by 6 bases and J by 7 bases; unmatched bases: 5. Looked up from germline, CDR1 is DFQATT and CDR2 is SNEGSKA (reference sequence). The CDR3 nucleotides are TGCAGTGCGCAACTAGCGGGAGAGAATGAGCAGTTCTTC. Amino acids: CSAQLAGENEQFF.

This clonotype was seen many times. The chain employs TRBV9 and TRBJ1-2, with D possibly matching TRBD1 (5 bases). This CDR3 contains 12 residues. V was cut by 7 bases and J by 4 bases, with 11 bases left in between. Looked up from germline, CDR1 is SGDLS and CDR2 is YYNGEE. DNA for the CDR3: TGTGCCAGCGGGGCGGGGGGCTATGGCTACACCTTC. It translates to CASGAGGYGYTF.

The CDR3 sequence is CASSFGGNYGYTF. The CDR3 coding sequence is TGTGCCAGCAGTTTTGGGGGAAACTATGGCTACACCTTC. The genes are TRBV27 and TRBJ1-2; a possible D gene is TRBD1 (5 bases). The CDR3 has 13 amino acids. V lost 3 bases and J lost 2, with 7 bases in between. CDR1 MNHEY and CDR2 SMNVEV come from the germline V gene (reference sequence).

Concerning this clonotype itself: A read error may be the cause here, since a much bigger clone is one base away. This chain uses TRBV12-3 or TRBV12-4 with TRBJ2-1; D possibly corresponds to TRBD2 (5 bases). Trimming removed 3 bases from V and 8 bases from J, with 14 bases in between. The CDR3 consists of 14 residues. In DNA form, the CDR3 reads TGTGCCAGCAGTTTCCCCGTGAGGGCCGATGAGCAGTTCTTC. Translation: CASSFPVRADEQFF.

This clonotype was observed many times. The chain joins TRBV29-1 to TRBJ1-1, with 11 bases that match TRBD1. The V gene end was trimmed by 5 bases and the J gene end by 4 bases; junction bases not matched to a gene: 6. CDR3 length: 14 residues. From germline, CDR1 is SQVTM and CDR2 ANQGSEA. CDR3 nucleotides: TGCAGCGTTCAAACCGGGACAGGGGGCACTGAAGCTTTCTTT. Amino acid sequence: CSVQTGTGGTEAFF.

There are many counts of this clonotype. The chain is built from TRBV3-1 and TRBJ2-3, with D perhaps matching TRBD1 (6 bases). From germline, CDR1 is LGHDT and CDR2 YNNKEL (reference sequence). V dropped 0 bases and J dropped 5 bases, with 18 bases sitting between them. This CDR3 contains 17 residues. The CDR3 sequence is CASSQDPGNRVGDTQYF. The CDR3 coding sequence is TGTGCCAGCAGCCAAGATCCTGGGAACAGGGTAGGAGATACGCAGTATTTT.

This clonotype was observed many times. V usage is TRBV10-3 and J usage is TRBJ1-5, with D possibly TRBD1 on 5 matching bases. The CDR3 covers 19 residues. In germline, CDR1 is ENHRY, CDR2 SYGVKD. Trimming removed 6 bases at V and 4 bases at J, with 28 bases between. The CDR3, as DNA: TGTGCCATCAGCAAAGACGCAGGGTCCGGGGCGCGTGGGAATCAGCCCCAGCATTTT. This encodes CAISKDAGSGARGNQPQHF.

This rearrangement joins TRBV13 to TRBJ2-2, with 7 bases lining up with TRBD2. CDR1 and CDR2 (germline): PRHDT, FYEKMQ (reference sequence). After removal of 5 bases from V and 0 bases from J, the junction contained 12 bases not matched to a gene. This CDR3 has 18 amino acids. The CDR3: CASSDGRTGRANTGELFF. As DNA, the CDR3 is TGTGCCAGCAGCGACGGGAGGACGGGGCGAGCGAACACCGGGGAGCTGTTTTTT.

This clonotype was seen a handful of times. This chain connects TRBV6-5 to TRBJ2-1; TRBD2 might be the D (5 bases). The CDR3 spans 14 residues. The V and J ends lost 5 bases and 0 bases respectively, with 8 bases between them. The germline CDR1 and CDR2 sequences are MNHEY and SVGAGI. The CDR3 bases are TGTGCCAGCAGTACTAGGGCCTCCTACAATGAGCAGTTCTTC. Its translation: CASSTRASYNEQFF.

The chain is built from TRBV6-5 and TRBJ1-2; weak D call: TRBD1 (6 bases). Between the trimmed V and J ends, which lost 5 bases and 4 bases, there was a span of 11 bases. The germline V gene has CDR1 MNHEY and CDR2 SVGAGI. The CDR3 is 13 residues long. The CDR3 DNA sequence: TGTGCCAGCAGTGGACAGAGATTCTATGGCTACACCTTC. As protein: CASSGQRFYGYTF.

In the case of this clonotype: Being one base from a much bigger clone, this may be a read error. This chain connects TRBV6-6 to TRBJ2-1, with 9 bases lining up with TRBD2. This CDR3 is built from 15 residues. Germline loops: CDR1 MNHNY, CDR2 SVGAGI (reference sequence). CDR3: CAGSSTSGSYNEQFF. The DNA for the CDR3 is TGTGCCGGCAGTTCGACTAGCGGCTCCTACAATGAGCAGTTCTTC.

The chain couples TRBV5-6 to TRBJ2-5; 10 bases are a match to TRBD2. Germline-derived CDR1 and CDR2 are SGHDT and YYEEEE. Losses at the gene ends were 3 bases for V and 5 bases for J; bases not matched to a gene: 10. This CDR3 comprises 16 residues. The CDR3 DNA sequence: TGTGCCAGCAGCTCGGAGCTAGCGGGAGTGTCGGAGACCCAGTACTTC. Protein product: CASSSELAGVSETQYF.

In its sample, this clonotype was seen once. The chain links TRBV20-1 to TRBJ1-5, with D perhaps TRBD1 (5 bases). Germline CDR1 is DFQATT and CDR2 is SNEGSKA (reference sequence). CDR3 length: 14 amino acids. V gave up 2 bases and J gave up 4 bases, with 12 bases separating them. The chain's CDR3 is CSARRDEGNQPQHF. CDR3 bases: TGCAGTGCTAGAAGGGACGAAGGGAATCAGCCCCAGCATTTT.

About this clonotype itself: A read error may be the cause here, since a much bigger clone is one base away. The J gene is TRBJ2-5, the V gene TRBV20-1, with unresolved D. Germline V gene lookup returns CDR1 DFQATT and CDR2 SNEGSKA (reference sequence). V was cut by 4 bases and J by 1 base, with 13 bases left in between. The CDR3 has 14 residues. This CDR3 is CSAKRVRPQETQYF. The CDR3 bases are TGCAGTGCTAAAAGGGTCAGACCCCAAGAGACCCAGTACTTC.

This clonotype was observed many times. The chain carries TRBV5-1 and TRBJ2-1, with D uncertain. V dropped 7 bases and J dropped 7 bases, with 12 bases sitting between them. There are 12 residues in the CDR3. Germline V gene sequence: CDR1 SGHRS, CDR2 YFSETQ. Here the CDR3 reads CASHQEANEQFF. In nucleotides, the CDR3 is TGCGCCAGCCATCAAGAGGCTAATGAGCAGTTCTTC.